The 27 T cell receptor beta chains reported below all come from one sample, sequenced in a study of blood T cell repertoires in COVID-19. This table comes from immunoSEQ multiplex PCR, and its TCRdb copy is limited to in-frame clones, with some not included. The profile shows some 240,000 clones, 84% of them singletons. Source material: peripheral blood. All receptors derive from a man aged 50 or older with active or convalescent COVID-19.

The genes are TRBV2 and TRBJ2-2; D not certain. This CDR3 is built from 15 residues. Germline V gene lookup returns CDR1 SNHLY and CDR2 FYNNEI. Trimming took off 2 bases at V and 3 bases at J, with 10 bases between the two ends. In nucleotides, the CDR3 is TGTGCCAGCAGTGAATTGAACAGCTACACCGGGGAGCTGTTTTTT. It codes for CASSELNSYTGELFF.

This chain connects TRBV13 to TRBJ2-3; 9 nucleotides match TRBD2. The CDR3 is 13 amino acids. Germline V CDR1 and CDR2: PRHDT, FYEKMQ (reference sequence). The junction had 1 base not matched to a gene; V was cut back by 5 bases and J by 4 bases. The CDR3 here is CASSRLAADTQYF. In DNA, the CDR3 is TGTGCCAGCAGCCGACTAGCGGCAGATACGCAGTATTTT.

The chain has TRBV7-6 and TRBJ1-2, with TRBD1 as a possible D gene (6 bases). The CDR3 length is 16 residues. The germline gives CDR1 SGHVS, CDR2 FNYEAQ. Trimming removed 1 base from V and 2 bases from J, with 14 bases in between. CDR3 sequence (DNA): TGTGCCAGCAGCTTAGGGGTAGGGGGAACCAACTATGGCTACACCTTC. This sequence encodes CASSLGVGGTNYGYTF.

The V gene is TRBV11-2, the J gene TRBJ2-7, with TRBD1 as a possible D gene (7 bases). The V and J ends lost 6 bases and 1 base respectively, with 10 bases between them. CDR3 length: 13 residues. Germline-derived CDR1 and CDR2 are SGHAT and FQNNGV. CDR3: CASRPGGSYEQYF. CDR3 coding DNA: TGTGCCAGCAGGCCAGGGGGGTCCTACGAGCAGTACTTC.

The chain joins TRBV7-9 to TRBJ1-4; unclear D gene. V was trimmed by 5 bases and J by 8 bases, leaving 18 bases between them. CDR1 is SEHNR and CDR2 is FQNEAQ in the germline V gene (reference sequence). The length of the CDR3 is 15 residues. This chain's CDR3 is CASSPPWPFQEKLFF. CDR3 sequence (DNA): TGTGCCAGCAGCCCCCCATGGCCTTTTCAAGAAAAACTGTTTTTT.

CDR3 nucleotide sequence: TGTGCCATCAGTGAGTCTACAGCAGCCAATCAGCCCCAGCATTTT. It translates to CAISESTAANQPQHF. The chain carries TRBV10-3 and TRBJ1-5; D call uncertain. CDR1 and CDR2 from the germline V gene are ENHRY and SYGVKD. Trimming removed 0 bases at V and 3 bases at J, with 9 bases between. The length of the CDR3 is 15 residues.

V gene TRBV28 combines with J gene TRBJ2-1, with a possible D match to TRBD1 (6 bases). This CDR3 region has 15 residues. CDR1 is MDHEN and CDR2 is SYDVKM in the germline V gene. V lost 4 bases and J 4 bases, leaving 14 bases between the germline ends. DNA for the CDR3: TGTGCCAGCAGTTGGGCACAGGGTAAGTACAATGAGCAGTTCTTC. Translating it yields CASSWAQGKYNEQFF.

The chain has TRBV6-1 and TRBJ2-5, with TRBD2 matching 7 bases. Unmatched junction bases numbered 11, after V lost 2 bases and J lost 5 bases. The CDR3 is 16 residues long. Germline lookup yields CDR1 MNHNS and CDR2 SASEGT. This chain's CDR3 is CASSENGVGGTETQYF. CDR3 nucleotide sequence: TGTGCCAGCAGTGAAAATGGGGTCGGGGGGACGGAGACCCAGTACTTC.

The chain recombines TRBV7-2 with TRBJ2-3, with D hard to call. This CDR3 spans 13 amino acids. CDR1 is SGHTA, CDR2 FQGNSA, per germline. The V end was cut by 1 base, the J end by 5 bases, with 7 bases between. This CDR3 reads CASSLVRVDTQYF. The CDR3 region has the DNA TGTGCCAGCAGCTTAGTTCGCGTAGATACGCAGTATTTT. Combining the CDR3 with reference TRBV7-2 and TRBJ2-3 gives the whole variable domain GAGVSQSPSNKVTEKGKDVELRCDPISGHTALYWYRQSLGQGLEFLIYFQGNSAPDKSGLPSDRFSAERTGGSVSTLTIQRTQQEDSAVYLCASSLVRVDTQYFGPGTRLTVL.

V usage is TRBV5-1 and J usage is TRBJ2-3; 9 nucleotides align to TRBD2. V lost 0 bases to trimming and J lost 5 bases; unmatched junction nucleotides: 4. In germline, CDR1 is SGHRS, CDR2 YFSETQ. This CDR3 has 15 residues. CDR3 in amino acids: CASSLGGGAEDTQYF. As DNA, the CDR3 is TGCGCCAGCAGCTTGGGCGGGGGGGCAGAAGATACGCAGTATTTT.

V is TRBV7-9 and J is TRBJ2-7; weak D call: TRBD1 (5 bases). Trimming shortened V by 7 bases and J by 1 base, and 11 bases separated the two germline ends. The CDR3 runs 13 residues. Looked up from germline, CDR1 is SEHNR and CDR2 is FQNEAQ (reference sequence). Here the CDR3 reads CASNRQFSYEQYF. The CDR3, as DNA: TGTGCCAGCAACCGACAGTTTTCCTACGAGCAGTACTTC.

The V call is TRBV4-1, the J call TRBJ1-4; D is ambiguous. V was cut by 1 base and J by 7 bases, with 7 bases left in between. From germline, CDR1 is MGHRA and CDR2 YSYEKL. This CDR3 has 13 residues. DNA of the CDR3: TGCGCCAGCAGCCAAGGAGGACTTGAAAAACTGTTTTTT. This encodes CASSQGGLEKLFF.

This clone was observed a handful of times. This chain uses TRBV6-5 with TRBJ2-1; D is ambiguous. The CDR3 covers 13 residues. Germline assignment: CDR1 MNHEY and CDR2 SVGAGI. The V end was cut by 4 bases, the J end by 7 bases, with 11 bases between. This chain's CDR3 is CASSSQVWNEQFF. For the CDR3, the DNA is TGTGCCAGCAGTTCCCAGGTCTGGAATGAGCAGTTCTTC.

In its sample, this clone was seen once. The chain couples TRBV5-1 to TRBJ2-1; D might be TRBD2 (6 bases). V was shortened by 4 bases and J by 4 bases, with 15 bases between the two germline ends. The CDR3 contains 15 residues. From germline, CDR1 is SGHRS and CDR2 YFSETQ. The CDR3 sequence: CASSLSRGIYNEQFF. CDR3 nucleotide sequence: TGCGCCAGCAGCCTCTCTCGCGGGATATACAATGAGCAGTTCTTC.

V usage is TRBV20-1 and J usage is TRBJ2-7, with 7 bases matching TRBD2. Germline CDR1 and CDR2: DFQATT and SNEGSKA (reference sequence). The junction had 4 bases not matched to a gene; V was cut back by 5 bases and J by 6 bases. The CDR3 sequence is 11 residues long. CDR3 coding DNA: TGCAGTGCTGGACTAGAGGGCGAGCAGTACTTC. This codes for CSAGLEGEQYF.

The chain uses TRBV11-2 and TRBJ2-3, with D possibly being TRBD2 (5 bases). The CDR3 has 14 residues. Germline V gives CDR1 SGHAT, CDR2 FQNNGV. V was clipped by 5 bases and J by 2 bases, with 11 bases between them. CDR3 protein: CASSPGSVTDTQYF. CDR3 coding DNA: TGTGCCAGCAGCCCGGGGTCCGTCACAGATACGCAGTATTTT.

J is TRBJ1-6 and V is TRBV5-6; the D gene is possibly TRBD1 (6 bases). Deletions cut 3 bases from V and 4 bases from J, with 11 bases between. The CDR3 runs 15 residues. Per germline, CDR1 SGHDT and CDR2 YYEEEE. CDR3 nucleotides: TGTGCCAGCAGCTACAGGGCCCGGTATAATTCACCCCTCCACTTT. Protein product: CASSYRARYNSPLHF. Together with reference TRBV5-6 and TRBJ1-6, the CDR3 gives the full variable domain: DAGVTQSPTHLIKTRGQQVTLRCSPKSGHDTVSWYQQALGQGPQFIFQYYEEEERQRGNFPDRFSGHQFPNYSSELNVNALLLGDSALYLCASSYRARYNSPLHFGNGTRLTVT.

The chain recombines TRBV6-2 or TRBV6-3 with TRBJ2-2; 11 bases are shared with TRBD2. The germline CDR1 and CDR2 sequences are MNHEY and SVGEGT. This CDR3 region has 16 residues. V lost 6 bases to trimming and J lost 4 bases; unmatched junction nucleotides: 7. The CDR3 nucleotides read TGTGCCAGCAGCCTAATAGCGGGGGGGAGCACCGGGGAGCTGTTTTTT. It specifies CASSLIAGGSTGELFF.

CDR3 amino acids: CASSTGDIATNEKLFF. CDR3 sequence (DNA): TGCGCCAGCAGCACCGGCGACATTGCAACTAATGAAAAACTGTTTTTT. This chain uses TRBV5-1 with TRBJ1-4, with D uncertain. The CDR3 runs to 16 residues. The V end was cut by 4 bases, the J end by 0 bases, with 13 bases between. Germline V gene sequence: CDR1 SGHRS, CDR2 YFSETQ.

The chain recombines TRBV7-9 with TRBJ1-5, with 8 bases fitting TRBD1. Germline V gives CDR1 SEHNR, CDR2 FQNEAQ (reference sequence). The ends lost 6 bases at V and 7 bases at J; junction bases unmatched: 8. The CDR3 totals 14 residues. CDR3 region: CASSTQGGSQPQHF. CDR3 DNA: TGTGCCAGCAGTACACAGGGGGGGAGCCAGCCCCAGCATTTT.

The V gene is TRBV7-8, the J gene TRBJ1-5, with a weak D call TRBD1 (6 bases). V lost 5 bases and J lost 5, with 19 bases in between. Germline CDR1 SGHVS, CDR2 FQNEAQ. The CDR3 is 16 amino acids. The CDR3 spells CASSPDRTGLHQPQHF. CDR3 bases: TGTGCCAGCAGCCCGGACAGAACAGGTTTGCATCAGCCCCAGCATTTT.

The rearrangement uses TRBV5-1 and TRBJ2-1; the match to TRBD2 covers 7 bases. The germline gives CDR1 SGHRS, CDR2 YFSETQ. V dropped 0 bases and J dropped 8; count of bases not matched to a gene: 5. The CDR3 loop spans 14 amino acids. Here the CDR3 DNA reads TGCGCCAGCAGCTTGGAACGGGGGGAGGATGAGCAGTTCTTC. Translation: CASSLERGEDEQFF.

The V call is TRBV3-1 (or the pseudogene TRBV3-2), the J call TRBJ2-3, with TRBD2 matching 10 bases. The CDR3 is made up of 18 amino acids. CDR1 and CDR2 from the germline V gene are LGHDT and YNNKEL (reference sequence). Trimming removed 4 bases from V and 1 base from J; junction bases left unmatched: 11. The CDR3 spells CASSPPWTSGGGTDTQYF. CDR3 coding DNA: TGTGCCAGCAGCCCCCCCTGGACTAGCGGAGGGGGCACAGATACGCAGTATTTT.

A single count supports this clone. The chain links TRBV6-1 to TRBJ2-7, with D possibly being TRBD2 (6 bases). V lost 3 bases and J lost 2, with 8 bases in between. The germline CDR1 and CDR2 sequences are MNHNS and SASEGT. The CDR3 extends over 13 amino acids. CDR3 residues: CASSERGPYEQYF. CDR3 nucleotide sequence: TGTGCCAGCAGTGAGCGGGGACCCTACGAGCAGTACTTC.

The CDR3, as DNA: TGTGCCAGCAGAGCAGGGGCGGATCAGCCCCAGCATTTT. The encoded protein is CASRAGADQPQHF. This chain joins TRBV28 and TRBJ1-5; TRBD1 might be the D (6 bases). Germline V gene data show CDR1 as MDHEN and CDR2 as SYDVKM. V lost 6 bases and J 5 bases, leaving 11 bases between the germline ends. This CDR3 is built from 13 residues.

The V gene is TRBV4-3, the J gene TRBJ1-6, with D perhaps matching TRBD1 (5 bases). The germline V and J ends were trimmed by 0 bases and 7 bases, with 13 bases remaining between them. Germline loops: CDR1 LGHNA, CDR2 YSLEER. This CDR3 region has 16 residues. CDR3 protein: CASSQDRGTPNSPLHF. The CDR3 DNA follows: TGCGCCAGCAGCCAAGATAGGGGCACCCCCAATTCACCCCTCCACTTT.

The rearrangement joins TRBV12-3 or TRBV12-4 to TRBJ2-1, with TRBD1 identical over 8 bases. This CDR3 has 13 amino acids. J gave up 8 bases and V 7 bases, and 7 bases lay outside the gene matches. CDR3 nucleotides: TGTGCCAGCACCCGGACAGGGTTACATGAGCAGTTCTTC. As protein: CASTRTGLHEQFF.